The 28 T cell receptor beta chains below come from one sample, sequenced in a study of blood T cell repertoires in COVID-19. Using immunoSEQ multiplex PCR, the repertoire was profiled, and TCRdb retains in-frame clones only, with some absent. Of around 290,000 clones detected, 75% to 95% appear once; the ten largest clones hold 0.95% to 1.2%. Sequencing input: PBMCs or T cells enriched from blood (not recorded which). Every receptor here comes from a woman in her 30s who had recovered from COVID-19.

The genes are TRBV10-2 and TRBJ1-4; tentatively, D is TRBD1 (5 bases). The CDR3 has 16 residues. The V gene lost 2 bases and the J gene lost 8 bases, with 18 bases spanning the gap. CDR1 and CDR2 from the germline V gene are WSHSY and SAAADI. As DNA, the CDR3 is TGCGCCAGCAGTGAGGAGCCGGGACTTAGTAGAGAAAAACTGTTTTTT. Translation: CASSEEPGLSREKLFF.

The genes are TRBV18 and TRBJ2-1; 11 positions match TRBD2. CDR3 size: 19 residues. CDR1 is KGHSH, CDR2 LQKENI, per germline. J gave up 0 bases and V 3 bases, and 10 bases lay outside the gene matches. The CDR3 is CASSPTGTSGGSSYNEQFF. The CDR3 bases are TGTGCCAGCTCACCTACCGGGACTAGCGGAGGGAGCTCCTACAATGAGCAGTTCTTC.

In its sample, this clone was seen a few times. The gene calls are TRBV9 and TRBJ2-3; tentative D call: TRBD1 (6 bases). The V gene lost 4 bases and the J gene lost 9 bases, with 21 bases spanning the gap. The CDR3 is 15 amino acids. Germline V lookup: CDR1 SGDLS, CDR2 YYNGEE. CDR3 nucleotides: TGTGCCAGCAGCCCCCCTGAGGGGACACATCCCACGCAGTATTTT. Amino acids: CASSPPEGTHPTQYF.

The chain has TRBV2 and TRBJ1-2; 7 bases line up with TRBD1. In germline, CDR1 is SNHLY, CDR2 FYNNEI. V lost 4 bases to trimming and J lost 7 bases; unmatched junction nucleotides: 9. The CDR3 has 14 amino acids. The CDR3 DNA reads TGTGCCAGCAGTGCGATTACAGGGGAAAGTGGCTACACCTTC. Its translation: CASSAITGESGYTF.

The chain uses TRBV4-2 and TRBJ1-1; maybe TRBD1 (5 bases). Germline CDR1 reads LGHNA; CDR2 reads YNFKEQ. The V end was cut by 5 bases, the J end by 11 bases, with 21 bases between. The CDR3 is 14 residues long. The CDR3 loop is CASSETVPLKGAFF. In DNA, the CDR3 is TGTGCCAGCAGCGAGACAGTCCCCCTAAAGGGGGCTTTCTTT.

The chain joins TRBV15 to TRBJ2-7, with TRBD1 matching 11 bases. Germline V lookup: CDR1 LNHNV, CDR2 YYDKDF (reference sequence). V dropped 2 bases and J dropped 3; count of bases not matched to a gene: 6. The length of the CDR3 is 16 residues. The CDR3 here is CATSRFRGQGGYEQYF. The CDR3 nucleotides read TGTGCCACCAGCAGATTTAGGGGACAGGGGGGCTACGAGCAGTACTTC.

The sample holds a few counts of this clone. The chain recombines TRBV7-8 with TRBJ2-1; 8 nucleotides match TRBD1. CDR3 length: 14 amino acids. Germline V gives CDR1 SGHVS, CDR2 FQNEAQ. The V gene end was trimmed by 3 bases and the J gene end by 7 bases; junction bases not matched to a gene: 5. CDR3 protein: CASSLRQGTNEQFF. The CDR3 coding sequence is TGTGCCAGCAGCTTGAGACAGGGGACAAATGAGCAGTTCTTC. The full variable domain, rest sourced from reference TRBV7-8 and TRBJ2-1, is GAGVSQSPRYKVAKRGQDVALRCDPISGHVSLFWYQQALGQGPEFLTYFQNEAQLDKSGLPSDRFFAERPEGSVSTLKIQRTQQEDSAVYLCASSLRQGTNEQFFGPGTRLTVL.

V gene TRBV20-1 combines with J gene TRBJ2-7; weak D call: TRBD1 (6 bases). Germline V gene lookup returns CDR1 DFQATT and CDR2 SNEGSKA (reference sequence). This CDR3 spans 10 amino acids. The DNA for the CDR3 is TGCAGGGCAGGGGAAGGCGAGCAGTACTTC. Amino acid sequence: CRAGEGEQYF.

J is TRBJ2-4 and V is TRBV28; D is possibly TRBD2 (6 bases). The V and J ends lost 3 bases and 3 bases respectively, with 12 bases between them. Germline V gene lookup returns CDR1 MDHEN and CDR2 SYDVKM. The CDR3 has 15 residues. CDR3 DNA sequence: TGTGCCAGCAGTTTGTCCATGCGGGGCAAAAACATTCAGTACTTC. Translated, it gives CASSLSMRGKNIQYF.

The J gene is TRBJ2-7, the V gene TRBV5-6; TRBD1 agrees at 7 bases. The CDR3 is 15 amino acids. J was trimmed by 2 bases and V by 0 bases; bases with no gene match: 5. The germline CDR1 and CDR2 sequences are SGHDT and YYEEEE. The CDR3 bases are TGTGCCAGCAGCTTGGCCGGGACAGTGGCCTACGAGCAGTACTTC. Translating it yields CASSLAGTVAYEQYF.

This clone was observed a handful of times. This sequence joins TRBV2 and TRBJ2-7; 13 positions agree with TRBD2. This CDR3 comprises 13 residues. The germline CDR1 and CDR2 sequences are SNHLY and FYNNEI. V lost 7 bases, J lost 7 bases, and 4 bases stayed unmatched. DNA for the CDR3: TGTGCCAGCACCGGGACTAGCGGGATTGAGCAGTACTTC. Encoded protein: CASTGTSGIEQYF.

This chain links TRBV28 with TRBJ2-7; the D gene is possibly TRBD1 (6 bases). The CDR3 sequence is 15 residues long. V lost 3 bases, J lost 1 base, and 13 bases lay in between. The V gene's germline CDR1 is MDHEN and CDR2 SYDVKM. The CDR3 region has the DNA TGTGCCAGCAGTTTGACGGGACATGATTCCTACGAGCAGTACTTC. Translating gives CASSLTGHDSYEQYF.

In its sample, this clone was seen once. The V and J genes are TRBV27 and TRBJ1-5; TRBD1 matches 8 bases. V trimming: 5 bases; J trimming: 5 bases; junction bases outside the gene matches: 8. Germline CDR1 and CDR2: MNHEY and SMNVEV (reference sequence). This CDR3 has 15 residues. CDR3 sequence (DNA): TGTGCCAGCAGTCAACCCCTACAGGGGGATCAGCCCCAGCATTTT. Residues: CASSQPLQGDQPQHF.

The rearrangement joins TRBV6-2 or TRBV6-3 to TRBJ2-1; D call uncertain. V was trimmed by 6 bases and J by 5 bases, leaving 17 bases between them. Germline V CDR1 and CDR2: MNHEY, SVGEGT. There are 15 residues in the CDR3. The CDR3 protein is CASSPASVLNNEQFF. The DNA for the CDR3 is TGTGCCAGCAGCCCGGCCAGCGTACTAAACAATGAGCAGTTCTTC.

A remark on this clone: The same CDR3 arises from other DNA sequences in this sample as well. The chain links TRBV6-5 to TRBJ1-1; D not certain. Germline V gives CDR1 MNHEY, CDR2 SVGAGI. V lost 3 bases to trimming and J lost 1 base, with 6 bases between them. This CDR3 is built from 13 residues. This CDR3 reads CASSYSRNTEAFF. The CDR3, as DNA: TGTGCCAGCAGTTATTCCCGGAACACTGAAGCTTTCTTT.

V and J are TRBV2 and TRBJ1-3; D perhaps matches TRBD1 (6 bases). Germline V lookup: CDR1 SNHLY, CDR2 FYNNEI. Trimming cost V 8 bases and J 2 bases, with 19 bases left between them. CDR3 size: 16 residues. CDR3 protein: CASGGGDGAPGNTIYF. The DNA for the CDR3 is TGTGCCAGCGGAGGGGGGGACGGGGCTCCTGGAAACACCATATATTTT.

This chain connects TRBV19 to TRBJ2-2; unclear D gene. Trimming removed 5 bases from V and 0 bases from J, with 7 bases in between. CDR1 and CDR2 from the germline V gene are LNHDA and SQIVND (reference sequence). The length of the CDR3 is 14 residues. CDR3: CASSGRTNTGELFF. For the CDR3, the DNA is TGTGCCAGTAGTGGGCGAACGAACACCGGGGAGCTGTTTTTT.

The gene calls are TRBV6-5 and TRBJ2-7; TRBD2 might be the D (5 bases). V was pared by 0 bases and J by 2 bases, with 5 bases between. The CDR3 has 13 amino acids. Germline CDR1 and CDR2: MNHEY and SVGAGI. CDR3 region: CASSYSGAYEQYF. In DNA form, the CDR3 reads TGTGCCAGCAGTTACTCGGGAGCCTACGAGCAGTACTTC.

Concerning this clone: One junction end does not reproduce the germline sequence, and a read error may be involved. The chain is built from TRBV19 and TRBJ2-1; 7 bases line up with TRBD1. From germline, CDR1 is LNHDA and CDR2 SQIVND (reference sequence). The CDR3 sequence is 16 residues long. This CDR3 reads CASSIGSGQVYNEQLF. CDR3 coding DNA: TGTGCCAGTAGTATCGGCAGCGGACAGGTCTACAATGAGCAGCTCTTC.

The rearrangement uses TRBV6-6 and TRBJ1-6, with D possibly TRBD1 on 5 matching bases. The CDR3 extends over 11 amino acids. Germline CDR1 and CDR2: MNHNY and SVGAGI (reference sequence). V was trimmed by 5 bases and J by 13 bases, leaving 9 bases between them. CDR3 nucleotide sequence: TGTGCCAGCAGTAACCAGGGTCCCCTCCACTTT. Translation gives CASSNQGPLHF.

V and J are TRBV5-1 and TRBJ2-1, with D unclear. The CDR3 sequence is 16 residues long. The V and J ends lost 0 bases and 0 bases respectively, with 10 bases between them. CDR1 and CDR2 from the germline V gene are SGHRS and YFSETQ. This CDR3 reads CASSLAVGSSYNEQFF. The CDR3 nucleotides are TGCGCCAGCAGCTTGGCTGTGGGCAGCTCCTACAATGAGCAGTTCTTC.

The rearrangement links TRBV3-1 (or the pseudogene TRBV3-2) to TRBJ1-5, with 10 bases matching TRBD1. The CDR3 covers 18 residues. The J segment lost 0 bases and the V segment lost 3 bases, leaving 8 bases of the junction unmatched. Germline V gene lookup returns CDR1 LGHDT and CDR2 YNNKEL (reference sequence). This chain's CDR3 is CASSQGDRGLYSNQPQHF. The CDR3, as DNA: TGTGCCAGCAGCCAGGGGGACAGGGGACTGTATAGCAATCAGCCCCAGCATTTT.

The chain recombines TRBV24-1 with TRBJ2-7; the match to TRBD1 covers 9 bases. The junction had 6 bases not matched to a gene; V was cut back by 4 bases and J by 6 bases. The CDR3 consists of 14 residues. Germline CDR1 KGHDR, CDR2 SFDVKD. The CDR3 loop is CATSDTDRGSEQYF. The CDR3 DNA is TGTGCCACCAGTGACACTGACAGGGGGTCCGAGCAGTACTTC.

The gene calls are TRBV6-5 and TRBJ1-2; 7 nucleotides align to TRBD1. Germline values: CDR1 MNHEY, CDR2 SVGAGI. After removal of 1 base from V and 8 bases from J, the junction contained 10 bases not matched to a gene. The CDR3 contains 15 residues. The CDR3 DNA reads TGTGCCAGCAGTTACTGGGAAGGAGACAGGGACGGCTACACCTTC. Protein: CASSYWEGDRDGYTF.

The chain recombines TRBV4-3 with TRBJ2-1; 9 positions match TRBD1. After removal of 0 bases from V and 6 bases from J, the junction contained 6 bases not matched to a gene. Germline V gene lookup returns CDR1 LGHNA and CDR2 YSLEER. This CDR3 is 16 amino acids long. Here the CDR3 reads CASSQDWTGAGNEQFF. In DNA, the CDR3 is TGCGCCAGCAGCCAAGATTGGACAGGGGCAGGCAATGAGCAGTTCTTC.

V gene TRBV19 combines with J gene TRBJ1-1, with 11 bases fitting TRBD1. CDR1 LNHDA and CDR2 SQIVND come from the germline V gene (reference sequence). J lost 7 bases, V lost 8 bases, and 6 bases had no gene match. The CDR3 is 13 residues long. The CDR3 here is CASSDRGQGEAFF. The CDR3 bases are TGTGCCAGTTCGGACAGGGGGCAGGGTGAAGCTTTCTTT.

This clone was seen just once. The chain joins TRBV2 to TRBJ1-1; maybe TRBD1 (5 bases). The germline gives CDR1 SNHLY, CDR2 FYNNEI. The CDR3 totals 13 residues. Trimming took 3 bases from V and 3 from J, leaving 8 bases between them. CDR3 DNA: TGTGCCAGCAGTGACAGGGCGGACACTGAAGCTTTCTTT. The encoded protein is CASSDRADTEAFF.

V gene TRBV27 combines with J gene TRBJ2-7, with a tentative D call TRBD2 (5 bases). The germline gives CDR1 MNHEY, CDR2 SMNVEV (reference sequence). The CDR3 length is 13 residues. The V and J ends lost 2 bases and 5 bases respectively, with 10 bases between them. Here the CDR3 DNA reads TGTGCCAGCAGTTTAAGAGGGTTCCACGAGCAGTACTTC. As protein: CASSLRGFHEQYF.